This T cell receptor (beta chain) was identified during a study of T cells in Graves' hyperthyroidism and ophthalmopathy. Study information: At initial diagnosis, before any treatment had begun, peripheral blood was obtained.

RNA transcripts yielded amplified TCR beta CDR3 regions. The HTBI primer set was used in a first-round RT-PCR of the TCR CDR3. TCRdb re-analysed the multiplex PCR reads in MiXCR, keeping a single row per CDR3 protein. This sample has under 350,000 distinct CDR3 sequences; 17% occur once, and the top ten carry around 55%. Study-wide results and limits: Ophthalmopathy onset followed model prediction by a median about six months.

Clinicians diagnosed patients from clinical symptoms, serum thyroxine and TRAb, thyroid ultrasound and orbital computed tomography. A roughly 9.3 ml volume of fresh peripheral blood provided the PBMCs. In this sample, this clonotype turned up many times. Its cognate antigen is unknown. Sequencing used blood. The clonotype was recovered from a woman aged 55-69 years with Graves' ophthalmopathy.

CDR3 sequence (DNA): TGTGCCAGCAGCTTAGTATCAGGGGGCCTGGCTGGGGCCAACGTCCTGACTTTC. As protein: CASSLVSGGLAGANVLTF. The chain links TRBV11-2 to TRBJ2-6; 8 nucleotides align to TRBD1. V lost 1 base, J lost 2 bases, and 7 bases stayed unmatched. From germline, CDR1 is SGHAT and CDR2 FQNNGV. The CDR3 covers 18 residues.